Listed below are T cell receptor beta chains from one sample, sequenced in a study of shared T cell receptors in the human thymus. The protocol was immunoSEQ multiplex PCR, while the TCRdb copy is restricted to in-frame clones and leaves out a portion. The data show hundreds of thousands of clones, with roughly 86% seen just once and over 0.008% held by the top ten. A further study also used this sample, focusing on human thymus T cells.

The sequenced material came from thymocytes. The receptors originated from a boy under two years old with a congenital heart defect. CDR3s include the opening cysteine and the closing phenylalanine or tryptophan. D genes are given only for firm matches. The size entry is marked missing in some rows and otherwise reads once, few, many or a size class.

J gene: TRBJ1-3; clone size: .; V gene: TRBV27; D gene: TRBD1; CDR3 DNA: TGTGCCAGCAGTAAAGGGACAGGCTTTCACTCTGGAAACACCATATATTTT; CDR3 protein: CASSKGTGFHSGNTIYF
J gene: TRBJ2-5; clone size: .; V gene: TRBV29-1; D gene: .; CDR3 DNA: TGCAGCGGACGGGGATTCCAAGAGACCCAGTACTTC; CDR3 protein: CSGRGFQETQYF
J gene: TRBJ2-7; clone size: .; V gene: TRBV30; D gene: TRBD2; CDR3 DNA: TGTGCCTGGAGTGTACGACTAGCGGAATACGAGCAGTACTTC; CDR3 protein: CAWSVRLAEYEQYF
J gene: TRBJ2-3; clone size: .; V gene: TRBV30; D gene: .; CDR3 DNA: TGTGCCTGGAGTGTCCCTCCAAGAGAAACTAGCACAGATACGCAGTATTTT; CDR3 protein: CAWSVPPRETSTDTQYF
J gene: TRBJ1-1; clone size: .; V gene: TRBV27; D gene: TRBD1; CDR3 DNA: TGTGCCAGCAGGGGACAGTTCCTCTTCGAAGCTTTCTTT; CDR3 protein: CASRGQFLFEAFF
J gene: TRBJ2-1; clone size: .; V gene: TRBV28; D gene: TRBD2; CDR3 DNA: TGTGCCAGCAGTTTATATGGGCCTATCTCCGGGACTAGCGAGGACAGTGAGCAGTTCTTC; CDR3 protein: CASSLYGPISGTSEDSEQFF
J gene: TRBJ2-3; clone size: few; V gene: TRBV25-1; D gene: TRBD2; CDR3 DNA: TGTGCCAGCACCCCCGGGACTAGCGGGGGGAGCACAGATACGCAGTATTTT; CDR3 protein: CASTPGTSGGSTDTQYF
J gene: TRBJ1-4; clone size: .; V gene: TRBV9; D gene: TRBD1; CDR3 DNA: TGTGCCAGCAGCGCCGAAATTACAGGGGGAGCTAATGAAAAACTGTTTTTT; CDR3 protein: CASSAEITGGANEKLFF
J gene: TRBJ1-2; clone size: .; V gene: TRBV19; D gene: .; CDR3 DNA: TGTGCCAGTAGTTGGGGGGAGCCAAGCAGTCAGGATGGCTACACCTTC; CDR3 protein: CASSWGEPSSQDGYTF
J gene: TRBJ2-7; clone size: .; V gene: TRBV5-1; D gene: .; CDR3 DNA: TGCGCCAGCAGCTTGTTATCTCAGGGGGGCAACGAGCAGTACTTC; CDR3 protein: CASSLLSQGGNEQYF
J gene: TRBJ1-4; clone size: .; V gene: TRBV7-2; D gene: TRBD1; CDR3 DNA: TGTGCCAGCAGCTTAGGAGCCCACAGGGGGGTTGGAAAACTGTTTTTT; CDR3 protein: CASSLGAHRGVGKLFF
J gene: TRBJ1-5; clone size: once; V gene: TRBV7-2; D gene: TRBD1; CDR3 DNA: TGTGCCAGCAGCCTCCGGGACAGGGGCAATCAGCCCCAGCATTTT; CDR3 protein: CASSLRDRGNQPQHF
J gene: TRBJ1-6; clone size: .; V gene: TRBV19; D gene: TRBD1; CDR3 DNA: TGTGCCAGTAGTGGACAGGGGAGGAATTCACCCCTCCACTTT; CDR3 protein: CASSGQGRNSPLHF
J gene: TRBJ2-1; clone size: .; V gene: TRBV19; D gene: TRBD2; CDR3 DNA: TGTGCCAGTACAACTAGCGGGGGGAATGAGCAGTTCTTC; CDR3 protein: CASTTSGGNEQFF
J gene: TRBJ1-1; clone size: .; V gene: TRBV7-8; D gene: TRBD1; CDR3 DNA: TGTGCCAGCAGCCCACGTATGCCCGCGGGACAGGCTTTGGGTGAAGCTTTCTTT; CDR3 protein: CASSPRMPAGQALGEAFF
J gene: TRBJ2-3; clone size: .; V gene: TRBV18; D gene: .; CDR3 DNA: TGTGCCAGCTCACTATCGACAGATACGCAGTATTTT; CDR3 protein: CASSLSTDTQYF
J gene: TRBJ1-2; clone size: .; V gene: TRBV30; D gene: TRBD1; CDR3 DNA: TGTGCCTGTGACAGGGGAAATAACTATGGCTACACCTTC; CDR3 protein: CACDRGNNYGYTF
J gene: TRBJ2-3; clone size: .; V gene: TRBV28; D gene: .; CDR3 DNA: TGTGCCAGCAGTTTTTCCAAACCCCCGGAGACAGATACGCAGTATTTT; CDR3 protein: CASSFSKPPETDTQYF
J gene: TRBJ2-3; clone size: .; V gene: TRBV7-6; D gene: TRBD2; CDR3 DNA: TGTGCCAGCAGCCACGGACTAGCGGGAAGCACAGATACGCAGTATTTT; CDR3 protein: CASSHGLAGSTDTQYF
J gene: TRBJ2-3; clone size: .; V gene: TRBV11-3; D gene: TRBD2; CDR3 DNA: TGTGCCAGCAGCCCCGGGACTAGGACAGATACGCAGTATTTT; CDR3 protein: CASSPGTRTDTQYF
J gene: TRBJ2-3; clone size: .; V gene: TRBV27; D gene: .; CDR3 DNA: TGTGCCAGCAGTTTCTGGAGGCCACTTCGGCCCACAGATACGCAGTATTTT; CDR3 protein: CASSFWRPLRPTDTQYF
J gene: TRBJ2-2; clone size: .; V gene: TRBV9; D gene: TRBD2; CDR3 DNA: TGTGCCAGCAGCAAACGGGGGGCCGGGGAGCTGTTTTTT; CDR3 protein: CASSKRGAGELFF
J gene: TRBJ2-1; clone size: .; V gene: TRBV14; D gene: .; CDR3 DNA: TGTGCCAGCAGCCAAGAAGCGGCAGGGGCCGAGCAGTTCTTC; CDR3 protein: CASSQEAAGAEQFF
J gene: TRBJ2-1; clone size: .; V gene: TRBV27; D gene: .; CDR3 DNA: TGTGCCAGCAGAACGACCGGGACACTCTCCAATGAGCAGTTCTTC; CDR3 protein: CASRTTGTLSNEQFF
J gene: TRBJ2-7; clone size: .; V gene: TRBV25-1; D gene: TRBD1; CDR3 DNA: TGTGCCACCGGGACAGAATCCTACGAGCAGTACTTC; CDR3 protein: CATGTESYEQYF
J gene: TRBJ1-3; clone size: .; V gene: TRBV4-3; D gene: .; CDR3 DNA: TGCGCCAGCAGCCAAGAACCAGGGGTCTTCTCTGGAAACACCATATATTTT; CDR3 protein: CASSQEPGVFSGNTIYF
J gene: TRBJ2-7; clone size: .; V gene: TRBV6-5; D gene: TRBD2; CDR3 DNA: TGTGCCAGCAGCCCCGGGAGCGGGAGTTCCTACGAGCAGTACTTC; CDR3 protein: CASSPGSGSSYEQYF
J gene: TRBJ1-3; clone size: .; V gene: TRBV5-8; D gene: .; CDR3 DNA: TGTGCCAGCAGCTCCGAACAGGGTTCTGGAAACACCATATATTTT; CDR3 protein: CASSSEQGSGNTIYF
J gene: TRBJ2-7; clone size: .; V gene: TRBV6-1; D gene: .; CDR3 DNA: TGTGCCAGCAGTGAGGAGTTGACGGCCTCCTACGAGCAGTACTTC; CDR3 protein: CASSEELTASYEQYF
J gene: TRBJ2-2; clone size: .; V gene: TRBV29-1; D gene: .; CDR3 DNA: TGCAGCGTTGGGGCAGTAACCGGGGAGCTGTTTTTT; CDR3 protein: CSVGAVTGELFF
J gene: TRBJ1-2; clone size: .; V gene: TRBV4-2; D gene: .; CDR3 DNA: TGTGCCAGCAGCCAAGATTCCGGGGGGCCCGTTGGCTACACCTTC; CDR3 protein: CASSQDSGGPVGYTF
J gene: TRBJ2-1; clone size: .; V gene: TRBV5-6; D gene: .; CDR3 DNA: TGTGCCAGCAGCTTCCGGACAGAGGGCTCCTACAATGAGCAGTTCTTC; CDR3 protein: CASSFRTEGSYNEQFF
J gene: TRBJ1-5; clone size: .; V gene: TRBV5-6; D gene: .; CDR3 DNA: TGTGCCAGCAGCTTGTTCCGGGGAGTACAGCCCCAGCATTTT; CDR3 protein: CASSLFRGVQPQHF
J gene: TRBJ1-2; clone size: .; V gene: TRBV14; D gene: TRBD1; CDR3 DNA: TGTGCCAGCAGACGAAGGGGACAGCATGGCTACACCTTC; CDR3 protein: CASRRRGQHGYTF
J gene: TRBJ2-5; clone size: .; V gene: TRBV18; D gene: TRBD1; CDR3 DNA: TGTGCCAGCTCACCAGGGCAAGGACAGGGGGACGAGACCCAGTACTTC; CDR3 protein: CASSPGQGQGDETQYF
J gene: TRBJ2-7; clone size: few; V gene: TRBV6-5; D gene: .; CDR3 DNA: TGTGCCAGCGGTGGTATCCGGTCCTACGAGCAGTACTTC; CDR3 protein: CASGGIRSYEQYF
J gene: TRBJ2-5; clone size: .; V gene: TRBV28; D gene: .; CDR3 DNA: TGTGCCAGCAGCTCAGGCCAGACCCAGTACTTC; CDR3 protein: CASSSGQTQYF
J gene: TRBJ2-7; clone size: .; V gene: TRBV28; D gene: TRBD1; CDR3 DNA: TGTGCCAGCAGTTCACTTGACAGGGGGATCAAATACGAGCAGTACTTC; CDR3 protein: CASSSLDRGIKYEQYF
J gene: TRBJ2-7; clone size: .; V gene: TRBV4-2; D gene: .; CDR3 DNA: TGTGCCAGCAGCACCCAGGGGCAAACAGTATACGAGCAGTACTTC; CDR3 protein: CASSTQGQTVYEQYF
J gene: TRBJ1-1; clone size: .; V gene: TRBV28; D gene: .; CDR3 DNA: TGTGCCAGCAGAAGGGGGGGCCTAAGAAACACTGAAGCTTTCTTT; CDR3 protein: CASRRGGLRNTEAFF
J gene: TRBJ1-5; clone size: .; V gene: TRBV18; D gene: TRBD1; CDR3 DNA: TGTGCCAGCTCACCATCATCGGACCGGGACAGGCACAATCAGCCCCAGCATTTT; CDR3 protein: CASSPSSDRDRHNQPQHF
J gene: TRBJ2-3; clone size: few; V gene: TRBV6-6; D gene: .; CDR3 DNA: TGTGCCAGCAGTTACTTCCAAAAAACAGATACGCAGTATTTT; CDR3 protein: CASSYFQKTDTQYF
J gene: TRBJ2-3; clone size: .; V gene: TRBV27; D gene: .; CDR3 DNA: TGTGCCAGCAGTTCCACCACCCCACCGGGACTTGGGGGCACAGATACGCAGTATTTT; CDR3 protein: CASSSTTPPGLGGTDTQYF
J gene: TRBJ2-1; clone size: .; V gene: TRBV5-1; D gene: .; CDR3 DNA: TGCGCCAGCAGCTTGGTCCAGGGGGGAAACAATGAGCAGTTCTTC; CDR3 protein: CASSLVQGGNNEQFF
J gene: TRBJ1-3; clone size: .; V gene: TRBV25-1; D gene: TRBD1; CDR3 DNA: TGTGCCAGCACCGGGACAGGGGGAGACGGAAACACCATATATTTT; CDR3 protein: CASTGTGGDGNTIYF
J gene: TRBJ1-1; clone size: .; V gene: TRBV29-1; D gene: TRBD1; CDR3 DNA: TGCAGCGTGGACAGGGAGGACAATGAAGCTTTCTTT; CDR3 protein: CSVDREDNEAFF
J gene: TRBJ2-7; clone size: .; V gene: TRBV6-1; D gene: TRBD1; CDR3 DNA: TGTGCCAGCAGAGTACAGGGGGAAGGCTACGAGCAGTACTTC; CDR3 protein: CASRVQGEGYEQYF
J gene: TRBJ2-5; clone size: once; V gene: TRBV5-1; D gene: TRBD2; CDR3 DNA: TGCGCCAGCAGCTTGTCTAGCGGAATAACGGGCCAAGAGACCCAGTACTTC; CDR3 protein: CASSLSSGITGQETQYF
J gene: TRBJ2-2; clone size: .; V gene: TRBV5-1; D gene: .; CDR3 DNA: TGCGCCAGCAGCATACACCCAGGGGTGACCGGGGAGCTGTTTTTT; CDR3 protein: CASSIHPGVTGELFF
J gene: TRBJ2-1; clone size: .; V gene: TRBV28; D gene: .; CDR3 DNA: TGTGCCAGCAGTCCTTGGGCGGGACTCTCCTACAATGAGCAGTTCTTC; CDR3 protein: CASSPWAGLSYNEQFF
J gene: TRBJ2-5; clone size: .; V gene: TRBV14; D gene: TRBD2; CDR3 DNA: TGTGCCAGCAGCCAACCCGGACTAGAGGGGGAGACCCAGTACTTC; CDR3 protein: CASSQPGLEGETQYF
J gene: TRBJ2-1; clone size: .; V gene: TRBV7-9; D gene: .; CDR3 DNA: TGTGCCAGCAGCTTGGACAAGGGGAAGTTCTTC; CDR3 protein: CASSLDKGKFF
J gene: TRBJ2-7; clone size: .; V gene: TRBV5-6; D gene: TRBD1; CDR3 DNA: TGTGCCAGCAGCTGGACAGGGATGGTATTAGACGAGCAGTACTTC; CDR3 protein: CASSWTGMVLDEQYF
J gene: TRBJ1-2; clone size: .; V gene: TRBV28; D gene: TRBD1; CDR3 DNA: TGTGCCAGCAGTTTTCGGACAGGGGTCTATGGCTACACCTTC; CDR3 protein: CASSFRTGVYGYTF
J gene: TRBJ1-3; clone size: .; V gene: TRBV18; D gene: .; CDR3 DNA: TGTGCCAGCTCACCCGACGAGGATGGAAACACCATATATTTT; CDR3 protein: CASSPDEDGNTIYF